This TCR beta chain comes out of a study of identifying expanded T cells in peripheral blood. Study-wide results and caveats: About 1.2 clones differed between technical replicates, versus about 15 and 19 over time. Across healthy donors, higher total template counts meant significantly greater approximately two-week count variance.

To note about this clone: No antigen is known for it.

The CDR3 consists of 11 residues. Germline V lookup: CDR1 SGHDT, CDR2 YYEEEE. Trimming took off 2 bases at V and 4 bases at J, with 3 bases between the two ends. TCRdb keeps only in-frame clones here, not all; method: immunoSEQ multiplex PCR. This repertoire shows roughly 92,000 clones, 88% found once; its top ten account for around 20%. During the collection period, no donor immune events like infections were recorded. J is TRBJ2-5 and V is TRBV5-6; D unclear. This clonotype was obtained from a person aged 18-70 years in good health. Sequenced sample: blood. In DNA form, the CDR3 reads TGTGCCAGCAGCTTATTAGAGACCCAGTACTTC. The encoded protein is CASSLLETQYF.